Each of the 28 T cell receptor beta chains below was sequenced from the same sample in a study of control samples from healthy donors and cancer patients. The assay was immunoSEQ multiplex PCR, and TCRdb's table has in-frame clones only and misses some. The sample yields around 150,000 clones, over 85% seen once. Specimen: blood. The receptors were sampled from a man aged 25 to 45 in good health.

V usage is TRBV11-1 and J usage is TRBJ2-1; maybe TRBD2 (7 bases). V was cut by 6 bases and J by 8 bases, with 20 bases left in between. The V gene's germline CDR1 is SGHAT and CDR2 FQDESV (reference sequence). This CDR3 region has 15 residues. CDR3 sequence reads: CASSEGGRAIHEQFF. The CDR3 coding sequence is TGTGCCAGCAGTGAGGGGGGGAGGGCCATCCATGAGCAGTTCTTC. Full variable domain (rest looked up from reference TRBV11-1 and TRBJ2-1): EAEVAQSPRYKITEKSQAVAFWCDPISGHATLYWYRQILGQGPELLVQFQDESVVDDSQLPKDRFSAERLKGVDSTLKIQPAELGDSAMYLCASSEGGRAIHEQFFGPGTRLTVL.

This clone was recorded once. V and J are TRBV3-1 (or the pseudogene TRBV3-2) and TRBJ1-3; D remains ambiguous. This CDR3 is 18 amino acids long. Germline lookup yields CDR1 LGHDT and CDR2 YNNKEL (reference sequence). V lost 1 base, J lost 0 bases, and 16 bases lay in between. Here the CDR3 DNA reads TGTGCCAGCAGCCAAGCCCGACCGGATGGAAACTCTGGAAACACCATATATTTT. Encoded protein: CASSQARPDGNSGNTIYF.

Of note for this clone: One end of the junction fails to match germline, which may point to a read error. The chain's CDR3 is CASSDSGGNQPQHF. The CDR3 nucleotides read TGTGCCAGCAGTGACTCGGGGGGCAATCAGCCCCAGCATTTT. V and J are TRBV6-5 and TRBJ1-5, with TRBD1 as a possible D gene (5 bases). The CDR3 contains 14 residues. From germline, CDR1 is MNHEY and CDR2 SVGAGI.

This clone showed up just a few times. The rearrangement links TRBV3-1 (or the pseudogene TRBV3-2) to TRBJ1-6; D is undetermined. V was cut by 2 bases and J by 0 bases, with 2 bases left in between. Germline V lookup: CDR1 LGHDT, CDR2 YNNKEL (reference sequence). The CDR3 spans 14 residues. CDR3 in DNA: TGTGCCAGCAGCCAAACCTCCTATAATTCACCCCTCCACTTT. Residues: CASSQTSYNSPLHF.

The chain recombines TRBV6-2 or TRBV6-3 with TRBJ1-5; TRBD1 agrees at 9 bases. V trimming: 0 bases; J trimming: 0 bases; junction bases outside the gene matches: 6. The length of the CDR3 is 18 residues. Germline V gene data show CDR1 as MNHEY and CDR2 as SVGEGT. CDR3 coding DNA: TGTGCCAGCAGTTACTCGAAAGGACAGGGGTTTAGCAATCAGCCCCAGCATTTT. As protein: CASSYSKGQGFSNQPQHF.

This clone appeared a single time. This chain uses TRBV6-5 with TRBJ1-2; D is undetermined. V was shortened by 2 bases and J by 8 bases, with 15 bases between the two germline ends. The CDR3 spans 14 residues. In germline, CDR1 is MNHEY, CDR2 SVGAGI. The CDR3 nucleotides read TGTGCCAGCAGTTACCTCAATCTCCCTCGGGGCTACACCTTC. Translating gives CASSYLNLPRGYTF.

The rearrangement joins TRBV5-1 to TRBJ2-1; D may match TRBD1 or TRBD2 (5 bases each). Trimming removed 5 bases from V and 0 bases from J, with 12 bases in between. In germline, CDR1 is SGHRS, CDR2 YFSETQ. The CDR3 runs to 15 residues. CDR3 loop: CASRSGLSSYNEQFF. CDR3 DNA sequence: TGCGCCAGCAGGTCGGGGCTTAGCTCCTACAATGAGCAGTTCTTC.

This clone has only one observation. This chain joins TRBV6-5 and TRBJ1-5, with D hard to call. There are 13 residues in the CDR3. With 10 bases removed from V and 6 bases from J, the gap between germline ends came to 16 bases. Germline V gene lookup returns CDR1 MNHEY and CDR2 SVGAGI. The CDR3, as DNA: TGTGCCACAAATCCGACATATTCTCAGCCCCAGCATTTT. Translating gives CATNPTYSQPQHF.

This sequence joins TRBV4-2 and TRBJ2-7; D unclear. The CDR3 is 13 residues long. Germline CDR1 and CDR2: LGHNA and YNFKEQ. The ends were cut back, 1 base at V and 6 bases at J, with 10 bases in the middle. CDR3 nucleotide sequence: TGTGCCAGCAGCCAAGTAGACCTTGGCGAGCAGTACTTC. This translates into CASSQVDLGEQYF.

The rearrangement links TRBV3-1 (or the pseudogene TRBV3-2) to TRBJ2-2; D unclear. Germline V lookup: CDR1 LGHDT, CDR2 YNNKEL (reference sequence). Trimming cost V 4 bases and J 4 bases, with 7 bases left between them. This CDR3 region has 13 residues. In DNA, the CDR3 is TGTGCCAGCAGCCCCTGGGCCACCGGGGAGCTGTTTTTT. This gives the protein CASSPWATGELFF.

The gene calls are TRBV20-1 and TRBJ2-5, with D possibly TRBD2 on 6 matching bases. The CDR3 has 12 residues. Trimming left V 3 bases short and J 3 bases short, with 8 bases between. Germline CDR1 reads DFQATT; CDR2 reads SNEGSKA (reference sequence). The CDR3 region is CSASQREETQYF. In DNA, the CDR3 is TGCAGTGCTAGTCAGCGGGAAGAGACCCAGTACTTC.

The chain is built from TRBV6-5 and TRBJ1-5; tentatively, D is TRBD1 (5 bases). Germline values: CDR1 MNHEY, CDR2 SVGAGI. The CDR3 is 13 residues long. The V end was cut by 7 bases, the J end by 9 bases, with 16 bases between. CDR3: CASNPGGFWPQHF. CDR3 nucleotide sequence: TGTGCCAGCAACCCCGGGGGGTTTTGGCCCCAGCATTTT.

J is TRBJ1-4 and V is TRBV12-3 or TRBV12-4; D call uncertain. The V end was cut by 6 bases, the J end by 10 bases, with 15 bases between. The CDR3 length is 13 residues. The CDR3 is CASSQQTSVKLFF. The CDR3 DNA follows: TGTGCCAGCAGCCAACAGACAAGTGTAAAACTGTTTTTT.

This rearrangement joins TRBV19 to TRBJ2-7; the D gene is possibly TRBD2 (5 bases). The V and J ends lost 1 base and 2 bases respectively, with 12 bases between them. The CDR3 covers 15 residues. Germline-derived CDR1 and CDR2 are LNHDA and SQIVND (reference sequence). CDR3 protein: CASSIGNPGTYEQYF. For the CDR3, the DNA is TGTGCCAGTAGTATAGGCAACCCCGGGACCTACGAGCAGTACTTC.

The CDR3 here is CASSLRGTYGYTF. The CDR3 nucleotides are TGTGCCAGCAGCTTAAGAGGGACCTATGGCTACACCTTC. The chain joins TRBV5-8 to TRBJ1-2, with D possibly TRBD1 on 5 matching bases. Germline V gives CDR1 SGHTS, CDR2 YDEGEE. The CDR3 runs to 13 residues. The V end lost 2 bases, the J end lost 4 bases, and 9 bases lay between the germline ends.

The chain carries TRBV28 and TRBJ1-1; D is ambiguous. The ends were cut back, 7 bases at V and 0 bases at J, with 9 bases in the middle. The CDR3 is 13 residues long. Germline CDR1 and CDR2: MDHEN and SYDVKM. The CDR3 region is CASMAVLNTEAFF. The CDR3 DNA sequence: TGTGCCAGCATGGCAGTACTGAACACTGAAGCTTTCTTT.

V and J are TRBV10-3 and TRBJ2-7; D gene uncertain. The CDR3 sequence is 12 residues long. Germline assignment: CDR1 ENHRY and CDR2 SYGVKD. The V end lost 6 bases, the J end lost 5 bases, and 11 bases lay between the germline ends. The CDR3 nucleotides read TGTGCCATCAGCCGGCCACAGCACGAGCAGTACTTC. It yields the protein CAISRPQHEQYF.

This chain links TRBV28 with TRBJ1-1; D not certain. V was pared by 6 bases and J by 8 bases, with 10 bases between. CDR1 and CDR2 (germline): MDHEN, SYDVKM. The CDR3 runs 11 residues. The CDR3 DNA reads TGTGCCAGCAGCTCGGTGAGAGAAGCTTTCTTT. This sequence encodes CASSSVREAFF.

This chain joins TRBV14 and TRBJ2-5; no reliable D call. CDR1 and CDR2 (germline): SGHDN, FVKESK. V was trimmed by 4 bases and J by 5 bases, leaving 5 bases between them. The CDR3 extends over 11 amino acids. DNA of the CDR3: TGTGCCAGCAGCCTGGGGGAGACCCAGTACTTC. It codes for CASSLGETQYF.

This chain links TRBV5-1 with TRBJ2-7; D gene ambiguous. V shed 0 bases and J shed 1 base, with 14 bases lying between them. Germline CDR1 is SGHRS and CDR2 is YFSETQ. The CDR3 sequence is 16 residues long. CDR3 sequence: CASSLDRGWMSYEQYF. CDR3 bases: TGCGCCAGCAGCTTGGATCGCGGATGGATGTCCTACGAGCAGTACTTC.

This clone was detected once. The chain is built from TRBV25-1 and TRBJ1-3; 9 bases are a match to TRBD1. The CDR3 loop spans 12 amino acids. The germline CDR1 and CDR2 sequences are MGHDK and SYGVNS. The junction had 3 bases not matched to a gene; V was cut back by 9 bases and J by 6 bases. The CDR3 DNA sequence: TGTGCCAGTACAGGGGGCTTAAACACCATATATTTT. Translated: CASTGGLNTIYF. Full variable domain (outside the CDR3, taken from reference TRBV25-1 and TRBJ1-3): EADIYQTPRYLVIGTGKKITLECSQTMGHDKMYWYQQDPGMELHLIHYSYGVNSTEKGDLSSESTVSRIRTEHFPLTLESARPSHTSQYLCASTGGLNTIYFGEGSWLTVV.

The chain combines TRBV2 with TRBJ2-5; 9 bases align to TRBD1. In germline, CDR1 is SNHLY, CDR2 FYNNEI. V lost 8 bases and J lost 5; bases outside the gene matches: 9. CDR3 length equals 14 residues. CDR3 sequence: CASGGTGNWETQYF. CDR3 sequence (DNA): TGTGCCAGCGGCGGGACAGGGAATTGGGAGACCCAGTACTTC.

The chain employs TRBV27 and TRBJ2-2; D unclear. CDR1 and CDR2 from the germline V gene are MNHEY and SMNVEV (reference sequence). This CDR3 has 14 amino acids. V lost 2 bases, J lost 4 bases, and 8 bases lay in between. CDR3 sequence reads: CASSLLGFTGELFF. CDR3 DNA: TGTGCCAGCAGTTTACTGGGGTTCACCGGGGAGCTGTTTTTT.

This chain joins TRBV29-1 and TRBJ2-7; 11 positions match TRBD1. Germline V lookup: CDR1 SQVTM, CDR2 ANQGSEA. V dropped 5 bases and J dropped 7; count of bases not matched to a gene: 4. This CDR3 region has 12 residues. For the CDR3, the DNA is TGCAGCGTTTCCGGGACAGGGGGTGAGCAGTACTTC. Translation gives CSVSGTGGEQYF.

The gene calls are TRBV7-3 and TRBJ1-6; D is unresolved. Trimming left V 1 base short and J 7 bases short, with 8 bases between. The CDR3 totals 14 residues. CDR1 SGHTA and CDR2 FQGTGA come from the germline V gene. The CDR3 spells CASSLNPSNSPLHF. DNA of the CDR3: TGTGCCAGCAGCTTAAATCCCAGCAATTCACCCCTCCACTTT.

Notes on this clone: Additional DNA sequences in this sample encode the identical CDR3. This sequence joins TRBV3-1 (or the pseudogene TRBV3-2) and TRBJ2-7; no reliable D call. Germline V CDR1 and CDR2: LGHDT, YNNKEL (reference sequence). CDR3 length: 11 residues. V dropped 6 bases and J dropped 4 bases, with 7 bases sitting between them. For the CDR3, the DNA is TGTGCCAGCAGTCAATCGTACGAGCAGTACTTC. It encodes CASSQSYEQYF.

The chain couples TRBV5-4 to TRBJ2-7, with a possible D match to TRBD1 (6 bases). Germline V gene sequence: CDR1 SGHNT, CDR2 YYREEE (reference sequence). Trimming took 1 base from V and 0 from J, leaving 11 bases between them. The CDR3 extends over 15 amino acids. DNA for the CDR3: TGTGCCAGCAGCTTGAACAGGGAGATCTCCTACGAGCAGTACTTC. It translates to CASSLNREISYEQYF.

The chain uses TRBV9 and TRBJ2-6; TRBD1 aligns across 8 bases. Germline V CDR1 and CDR2: SGDLS, YYNGEE. With V trimmed by 0 bases and J by 0 bases, 2 bases remained unmatched. The CDR3 totals 17 residues. CDR3: CASSVAGGGSGANVLTF. The CDR3 nucleotides are TGTGCCAGCAGCGTAGCAGGGGGCGGCTCTGGGGCCAACGTCCTGACTTTC.